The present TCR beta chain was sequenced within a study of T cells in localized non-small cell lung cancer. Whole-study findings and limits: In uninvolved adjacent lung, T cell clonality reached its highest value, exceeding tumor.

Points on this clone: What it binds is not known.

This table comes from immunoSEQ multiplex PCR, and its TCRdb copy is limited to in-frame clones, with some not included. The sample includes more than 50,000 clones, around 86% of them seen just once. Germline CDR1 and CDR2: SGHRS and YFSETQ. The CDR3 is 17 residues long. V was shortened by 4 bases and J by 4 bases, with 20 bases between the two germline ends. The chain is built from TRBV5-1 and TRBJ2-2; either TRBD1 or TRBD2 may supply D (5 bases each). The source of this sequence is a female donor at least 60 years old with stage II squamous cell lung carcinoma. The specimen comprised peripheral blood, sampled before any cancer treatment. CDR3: CASSTYSGTLGTGELFF. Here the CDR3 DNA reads TGCGCCAGCAGCACCTATTCCGGGACGTTGGGCACCGGGGAGCTGTTTTTT.